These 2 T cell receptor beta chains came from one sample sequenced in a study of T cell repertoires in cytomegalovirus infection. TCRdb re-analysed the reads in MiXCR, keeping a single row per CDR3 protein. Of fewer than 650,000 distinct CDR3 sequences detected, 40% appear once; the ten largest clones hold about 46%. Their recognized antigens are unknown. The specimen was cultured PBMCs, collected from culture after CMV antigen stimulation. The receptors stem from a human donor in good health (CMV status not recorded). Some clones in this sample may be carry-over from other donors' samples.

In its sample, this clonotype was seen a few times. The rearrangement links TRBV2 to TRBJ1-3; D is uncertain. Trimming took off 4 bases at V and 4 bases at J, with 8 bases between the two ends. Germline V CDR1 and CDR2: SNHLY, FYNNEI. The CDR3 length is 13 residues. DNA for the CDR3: TGTGCCAGCAGTGGTGAGCGGGGAAACACCATATATTTT. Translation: CASSGERGNTIYF.

The CDR3 DNA reads TGTGCCAGCAGCTCCCAACCGGGACTAGCAGGCTCCTACAATGAGCAGTTCTTC. Translating it yields CASSSQPGLAGSYNEQFF. This chain uses TRBV6-5 with TRBJ2-1; TRBD2 aligns across 9 bases. V dropped 6 bases and J dropped 0; count of bases not matched to a gene: 12. The germline V gene encodes CDR1 MNHEY and CDR2 SVGAGI. The CDR3 is made up of 18 amino acids.